The next 17 T cell receptor beta chains were all read from a single sample in a study of molecular identifiers for immune sequencing clone quantification (dated by TCRdb to the late 2010s). Libraries were made using PCR. Sequencing was performed on an Illumina HiSeq 4000. In-frame beta chains were kept once TCRdb had trimmed the public reads at Q25 with fastp and called clones with MiXCR. Identical CDR3 proteins give one entry, which carries the most common genes and DNA. Across this sample there are 50,000 to 65,000 distinct CDR3 sequences, with roughly a quarter seen only once. 1.9% of the sample comes from the top ten. Sample: naive CD8+ T cells from blood, with Jurkat cell RNA spiked in. The label giving this sample's cell subset or site can be read as: FACS-sorted CD8+CD4-CCR7+CD45RA+ naive T cells. The receptors stem from a human donor in good health. Some libraries in this study had Jurkat cell RNA spiked in.

This clonotype was counted at least ten times. This chain uses TRBV4-1 with TRBJ1-1; 7 positions agree with TRBD1. The length of the CDR3 is 15 residues. Germline CDR1 is MGHRA and CDR2 is YSYEKL. V shed 3 bases and J 3 bases; nucleotides not matched to a gene: 7. CDR3 sequence reads: CASSHDRVMDTEAFF. CDR3 coding DNA: TGCGCCAGCAGCCATGACAGGGTGATGGACACTGAAGCTTTCTTT.

The sample holds many counts of this clonotype. The J gene is TRBJ2-3, the V gene TRBV6-5; D remains ambiguous. This CDR3 has 13 residues. V gave up 2 bases and J gave up 6 bases, with 9 bases separating them. Per the germline V gene, CDR1 is MNHEY and CDR2 is SVGAGI. CDR3 DNA sequence: TGTGCCAGCAGTTACAGCCAGGTGGATACGCAGTATTTT. Protein sequence: CASSYSQVDTQYF.

This clonotype was seen many times. V is TRBV7-2 and J is TRBJ2-7; D is undetermined. V was pared by 3 bases and J by 6 bases, with 9 bases between. CDR1 is SGHTA, CDR2 FQGNSA, per germline. This CDR3 is 12 amino acids long. In DNA, the CDR3 is TGTGCCAGCAGCTTGGGAACGCCCGAGCAGTACTTC. The encoded protein is CASSLGTPEQYF.

The rearrangement uses TRBV11-3 and TRBJ2-3; 10 bases line up with TRBD2. Germline values: CDR1 SGHNT, CDR2 YENEEA. With 1 base clipped from V and 6 bases from J, the junction kept 7 bases outside the gene matches. The CDR3 is 16 amino acids. DNA of the CDR3: TGTGCCAGCAGCTTAGGGCTAGCGGGAGTCTCGGATACGCAGTATTTT. It specifies CASSLGLAGVSDTQYF.

This clonotype has a count of ten or more. The chain has TRBV6-5 and TRBJ2-7; D possibly uses TRBD1 or TRBD2 (5 bases each). In germline, CDR1 is MNHEY, CDR2 SVGAGI. With 2 bases removed from V and 5 bases from J, the gap between germline ends came to 16 bases. The length of the CDR3 is 15 residues. The CDR3 region is CASSYGVSGADEQYF. The CDR3 DNA sequence: TGTGCCAGCAGTTACGGCGTTTCCGGGGCGGACGAGCAGTACTTC.

This clonotype was counted many times. V gene TRBV19 combines with J gene TRBJ2-2; D might be TRBD1 (6 bases). Trimming shortened V by 5 bases and J by 1 base, and 11 bases separated the two germline ends. Germline values: CDR1 LNHDA, CDR2 SQIVND (reference sequence). The CDR3 has 15 residues. CDR3 sequence reads: CASSLGTQNTGELFF. For the CDR3, the DNA is TGTGCCAGTAGTCTCGGGACACAGAACACCGGGGAGCTGTTTTTT.

This clonotype was detected many times. The chain recombines TRBV27 with TRBJ1-5; D is ambiguous. Trimming left V 6 bases short and J 0 bases short, with 9 bases between. The CDR3 sequence is 14 residues long. Germline CDR1 MNHEY, CDR2 SMNVEV (reference sequence). CDR3 sequence reads: CASRLGNSNQPQHF. The CDR3 nucleotides are TGTGCCAGCAGATTGGGGAATAGCAATCAGCCCCAGCATTTT.

This clonotype was detected many times. V is TRBV19 and J is TRBJ1-5; possible D gene TRBD1, 5 bases. The V end lost 8 bases, the J end lost 4 bases, and 12 bases lay between the germline ends. Germline V CDR1 and CDR2: LNHDA, SQIVND (reference sequence). This CDR3 comprises 13 residues. The CDR3 DNA sequence: TGTGCCAGTTGTACGGGGGTTAATCAGCCCCAGCATTTT. Translating it yields CASCTGVNQPQHF.

This clonotype was picked up many times. DNA of the CDR3: TGCGCCAGCAGCCAAGATCAATCGAGCAATCAGCCCCAGCATTTT. Translation gives CASSQDQSSNQPQHF. This rearrangement joins TRBV4-1 to TRBJ1-5; D uncertain. The CDR3 length is 15 residues. Per the germline V gene, CDR1 is MGHRA and CDR2 is YSYEKL. Trimming pared 0 bases from V and 1 base from J, leaving 7 bases between.

This chain links TRBV23-1 with TRBJ1-6, with TRBD1 matching 8 bases. TRBV23-1 is an ORF, with its function uncertain. CDR3 length: 17 amino acids. The trim removed 3 bases at V and 0 bases at J, leaving 4 bases unmatched. As DNA, the CDR3 is TGCGCCAGCAGTCAGCGGGGACAGGTCTCCTATAATTCACCCCTCCACTTT. Protein product: CASSQRGQVSYNSPLHF.

This clonotype has a count of ten or more. The rearrangement uses TRBV12-3 or TRBV12-4 and TRBJ2-3; D is undetermined. This CDR3 contains 13 residues. V was pared by 7 bases and J by 3 bases, with 11 bases between. The CDR3 DNA follows: TGTGCCAGCACCTCCTTGGGGACAGATACGCAGTATTTT. Its protein product is CASTSLGTDTQYF.

With regard to this clonotype: This could be a read error, since a much larger clone is one nucleotide away. The V call is TRBV4-3, the J call TRBJ2-1; TRBD2 might be the D (5 bases). Looked up from germline, CDR1 is LGHNA and CDR2 is YSLEER. The CDR3 is 17 amino acids. The CDR3 is CAGSQDASWVSYNEQFF. CDR3 DNA sequence: TGCGCCGGCAGCCAAGATGCTAGCTGGGTCTCCTACAATGAGCAGTTCTTC.

Regarding this clonotype: It is likely a read error, because the conserved phenylalanine at the end of the CDR3 is missing. The rearrangement joins TRBV29-1 to TRBJ1-2; a weak D match, TRBD1 (5 bases). Germline CDR1 reads SQVTM; CDR2 reads ANQGSEA. There are 12 residues in the CDR3. The CDR3, as DNA: TGCGGCGTTGCCGGGGCTTACTATGGCTACACCTCC. It encodes CGVAGAYYGYTS.

This clonotype was found a few times. An end of the junction does not agree with germline; a read error may underlie this. V usage is TRBV7-2 and J usage is TRBJ2-5; D gene uncertain. CDR1 SGHTA and CDR2 FQGNSA come from the germline V gene. The CDR3 extends over 14 amino acids. The CDR3 DNA sequence: TGTGCCAGCAGCCTAGAGTCCGAACAAGAGCCCCAGTACTTC. Encoded protein: CASSLESEQEPQYF.

Note on this clonotype: This may stem from a read error, because a much larger clone lies one nucleotide away. DNA for the CDR3: TGTGCCAGCAGTCCATGGGGTCTTTGTAGCAATCAGCCCCAGCATTTT. The encoded protein is CASSPWGLCSNQPQHF. V usage is TRBV12-3 or TRBV12-4 and J usage is TRBJ1-5; D is undetermined. The CDR3 length is 16 residues. Trimming took 5 bases from V and 0 from J, leaving 14 bases between them.

Turning to this clonotype: A much more abundant neighbour one base away suggests this may be a read error. This chain connects TRBV7-8 to TRBJ2-3; perhaps TRBD2 as D (7 bases). Trimming pared 11 bases from V and 1 base from J, leaving 19 bases between. Germline V gene data show CDR1 as SGHVS and CDR2 as FQNEAQ. The CDR3 totals 15 residues. The CDR3 region has the DNA TGTGCCGGCACCCCTTTAGGGGGGGGCACAGATACGCAGTATTTT. It specifies CAGTPLGGGTDTQYF. Full variable domain (outside the CDR3, taken from reference TRBV7-8 and TRBJ2-3): GAGVSQSPRYKVAKRGQDVALRCDPISGHVSLFWYQQALGQGPEFLTYFQNEAQLDKSGLPSDRFFAERPEGSVSTLKIQRTQQEDSAVYLCAGTPLGGGTDTQYFGPGTRLTVL.

This clonotype appeared many times. V and J are TRBV12-3 or TRBV12-4 and TRBJ2-3, with no clear D. Trimming cost V 8 bases and J 2 bases, with 8 bases left between them. This CDR3 is 12 amino acids long. Here the CDR3 DNA reads TGTGCCAGCGGATTAACCACAGATACGCAGTATTTT. Translating gives CASGLTTDTQYF.